The T cell receptor (beta chain) under discussion was sequenced for a study of cytomegalovirus exposure and HLA in healthy donors. This clone was observed once. Its antigen is not known. Study-wide findings and caveats: According to a later analysis, most TCR beta chains associated with CMV appeared HLA-restricted. Most of the TCR beta V segments (in an earlier analysis) were productive either about 87% or about 30% of the time.

Amplification used 60 Vbeta primers and 13 Jbeta primers. In the authors' workflow: An analysis performed later counted around 80 million unique TCR beta chains (approximately 10 million of them shared). TCRdb's table, derived via immunoSEQ multiplex PCR, lists solely in-frame clones and lacks some. V and J calls and clone size are given by that table; D and trimming were obtained from the DNA. The sample has 150,000 or so clones; 70% to 90% are singletons. The material sequenced was PBMCs. This sequence was found in a man between 18 and 35 years old in good health and CMV-seropositive.

The CDR3 here is CAISETGDSLSSGNTIYF. The CDR3 region has the DNA TGTGCCATCAGTGAAACGGGGGACAGCCTTAGCTCTGGAAACACCATATATTTT. The chain uses TRBV10-3 and TRBJ1-3; TRBD1 agrees at 7 bases. V lost 3 bases and J lost 0; bases outside the gene matches: 11. This CDR3 comprises 18 residues. In germline, CDR1 is ENHRY, CDR2 SYGVKD.